This T cell receptor (beta chain) was sequenced during a study of graft-versus-host responses after intestinal transplantation. Study-level findings and limits: Clonal ratios of graft-versus-host to host-versus-graft in allografts were high for patients exhibiting graft-donor T cell macrochimerism.

Profiling relied on immunoSEQ multiplex PCR, and the TCRdb table lists in-frame clones only, not all of them. The sample consists of under 100,000 clones, 85% to 95% of them appearing once. Trimming took 7 bases from V and 3 from J, leaving 18 bases between them. The CDR3 runs to 15 residues. Germline loops: CDR1 MNHEY, CDR2 SVGAGI. On this clone itself: Its target is unknown.

The chain recombines TRBV6-5 with TRBJ1-1; D ambiguous. The material was unstimulated CD8+ T cells sorted from spleen or lymph node cells, obtained before transplant. This receptor was obtained from a human donor who was the organ donor for an intestinal transplant. The CDR3 DNA is TGTGCCAGCAAGGGAGGAAGCGCAGTGGACACTGAAGCTTTCTTT. Amino acid sequence: CASKGGSAVDTEAFF.